Listed below are T cell receptor beta chains from one sample, sequenced in a study of a mutant IDH1 vaccine in newly diagnosed glioma. These receptors' antigens are unknown. TCRdb's copy holds only in-frame clones and misses some; the assay was immunoSEQ multiplex PCR. The sample carries about 65,000 clones, 80% to 90% recorded once. The sample was PBMCs, taken from a glioma patient whose treatment included an IDH1 peptide vaccine. The receptor source for this set is a man in his thirties or forties with glioma. Both conserved end residues are part of each CDR3. The order of the fields is clone size, V gene, J gene, D gene, CDR3 length, CDR3 DNA, CDR3 protein. A D gene is named only where the DNA matches it firmly. The size of a clone is reported for some rows only, either as once, few or many, or as a class for expanded clones.

>.|TRBV6-1|TRBJ1-1|.|13
TGTGCCAGCAGGAGAGGAGCGAACACTGAAGCTTTCTTT
CASRRGANTEAFF
>.|TRBV6-4|TRBJ1-6|TRBD1|15
TGTGCCAGCAGTGATCGGACAGGGGGCAATTCACCCCTCCACTTT
CASSDRTGGNSPLHF
>.|TRBV5-1|TRBJ2-7|.|14
TGCGCCAGCAGCTTGGCAGTGACAGAATACGAGCAGTACTTC
CASSLAVTEYEQYF
>once|TRBV5-4|TRBJ1-3|TRBD1|17
TGTGCCAGCAGCCATACCCTAGGGGGCTACTCTGGAAACACCATATATTTT
CASSHTLGGYSGNTIYF
>.|TRBV4-1|TRBJ1-5|.|15
TGCGCCAGCAGCCAAACCGTGATGGTTAGTCAGCCCCAGCATTTT
CASSQTVMVSQPQHF
>.|TRBV29-1|TRBJ2-3|.|13
TGCAGCGCCCGCCCCGACCCCACAGATACGCAGTATTTT
CSARPDPTDTQYF
>.|TRBV5-1|TRBJ1-1|.|13
TGCGCCAGCAGCTTGGTAGCCGGGAGGGAAGCTTTCTTT
CASSLVAGREAFF
>.|TRBV19|TRBJ1-6|.|15
TGTGCCAGTAGTATAATGGGGGAGACCAATTCACCCCTCCACTTT
CASSIMGETNSPLHF
>.|TRBV9|TRBJ2-7|TRBD1|15
TGTGCCAGCAGCGCCGCCGGGACAGCCACCTACGAGCAGTACTTC
CASSAAGTATYEQYF
>.|TRBV15|TRBJ1-4|TRBD1|15
TGTGCCACCAGCAGAGGGGACAGGGGGAATGAAAAACTGTTTTTT
CATSRGDRGNEKLFF
>.|TRBV7-9|TRBJ2-7|.|15
TGTGCCAGCAGCACACCAGGGGGGGGGCCCTACGAGCAGTACTTC
CASSTPGGGPYEQYF
>.|TRBV5-1|TRBJ1-4|.|15
TGCGCCAGCAGCCTGTTGACGGCGGCGGGTGAAAAACTGTTTTTT
CASSLLTAAGEKLFF
>.|TRBV14|TRBJ2-3|TRBD2|20
TGTGCCAGCAGCCAACCGGGACTAGCGGGGTTTCAGGGCCGAGGGGATACGCAGTATTTT
CASSQPGLAGFQGRGDTQYF
>.|TRBV4-1|TRBJ1-2|.|15
TGCGCCAGCAGCCAAGAATTTGCCCCTAGCTATGGCTACACCTTC
CASSQEFAPSYGYTF
>.|TRBV11-2|TRBJ2-5|.|14
TGTGCCAGCAGCTTACGGGCTAGCCAAGAGACCCAGTACTTC
CASSLRASQETQYF
>few|TRBV25-1|TRBJ1-6|.|14
TGTGCCAGCAGTTTGGGACTGACTAATTCACCCCTCCACTTT
CASSLGLTNSPLHF
>.|TRBV18|TRBJ2-7|.|15
TGTGCCAGCTCACCATATGGACACAATTCCTACGAGCAGTACTTC
CASSPYGHNSYEQYF
>.|TRBV5-1|TRBJ2-2|.|13
TGCGCCAGCACAGGCAGGAATTCCGGGGAGCTGTTTTTT
CASTGRNSGELFF
>.|TRBV29-1|TRBJ2-3|.|15
TGCAGCGTTGAAGGAGGGGCTGGGGCCACAGATACGCAGTATTTT
CSVEGGAGATDTQYF